The present TCR beta chain was sequenced within a study of CD8+CD57+ T cells in acquired aplastic anemia. Study summary: Sorted CD4+ and CD8+ cells gave a mean 3.2 ug DNA, range roughly 0.19 to 27.4 ug. Read counts for CD4+ cells (from healthy donors) averaged about 10.8 million. Study-wide points: Shared by patients and controls, 25 to 35 CD8+ CDR3s were abundant in patients. Patients and controls were not found to differ significantly in CD8+ Simpson's diversity.

This clonotype was observed a few times. Its antigen is as yet unknown. It was genomic DNA that served as the template for profiling TCR beta VDJ and CDR3. Each CDR3 protein gets one entry after TCRdb re-called the reads with MiXCR. The table has roughly 81,000 distinct CDR3 sequences, approximately 45% seen once. From germline, CDR1 is MNHEY and CDR2 SMNVEV (reference sequence). The CDR3 extends over 13 amino acids. Trimming took 2 bases from V and 2 from J, leaving 4 bases between them. Specimen: sorted CD4+, CD8+, or CD8+CD57+ T cells (not recorded which) from PBMCs. This receptor was taken from a human donor in good health, serving as a control. This chain uses TRBV27 with TRBJ2-1; D remains ambiguous. As DNA, the CDR3 is TGTGCCAGCAGTTTAAGTCCCTACAATGAGCAGTTCTTC. Translating gives CASSLSPYNEQFF.